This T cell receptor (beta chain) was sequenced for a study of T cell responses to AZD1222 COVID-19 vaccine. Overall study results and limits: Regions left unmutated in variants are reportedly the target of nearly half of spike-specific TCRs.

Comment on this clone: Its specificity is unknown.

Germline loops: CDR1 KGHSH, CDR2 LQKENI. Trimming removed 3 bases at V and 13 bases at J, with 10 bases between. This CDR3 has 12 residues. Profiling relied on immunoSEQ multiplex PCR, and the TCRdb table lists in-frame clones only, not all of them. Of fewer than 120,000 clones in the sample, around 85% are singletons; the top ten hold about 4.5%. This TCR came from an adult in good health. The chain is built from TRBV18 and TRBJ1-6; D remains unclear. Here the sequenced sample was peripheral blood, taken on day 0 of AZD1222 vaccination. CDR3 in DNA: TGTGCCAGCTCACCGTTCGAGGGTCCCCTCCACTTT. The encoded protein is CASSPFEGPLHF.